This T cell receptor (beta chain) originates from a study of shared clonotypes between healthy human individuals. Background on the study: Ranging from 18 to 49 in age, donors were a couple of women and a few men. Broader study findings: Estimated richness was generally greater in naive than memory subsets.

Naive CD8 isolation took CD45RO-negative cells positively selected for CCR7 and excluded terminally differentiated effector memory CD45RA+ cells. The protocol was immunoSEQ multiplex PCR, while the TCRdb copy is restricted to in-frame clones and leaves out a portion. This table has about 2 million clones, about 95% appearing once. As to this clone: Its cognate antigen is unknown.

Sequences were obtained from naive CD8+ T cells sorted from blood. The sequence was obtained from a man younger than 35 in good health.

CDR3 nucleotide sequence: TGTGCCTGGACCCTCGGGCAGGGCACAGATACGCAGTATTTT. Encoded protein: CAWTLGQGTDTQYF. The chain joins TRBV30 to TRBJ2-3; D ambiguous. The germline gives CDR1 GTSNPN, CDR2 SVGIG (reference sequence). The CDR3 runs to 14 residues. V was shortened by 4 bases and J by 1 base, with 12 bases between the two germline ends.